This T cell receptor (beta chain) was profiled in a study of glioma-infiltrating T cells. Ten or more counts support this clonotype. What it binds is not known. Findings and limits, study-wide: Only very few CDR3 sequences appeared in both tissue and blood. Gliomas, especially low-grade, showed above-expected tissue-blood divergence; non-neoplastic patients showed below.

CDR3 size: 14 residues. Germline V gene data show CDR1 as SGHRS and CDR2 as YFSETQ. Trimming shortened V by 4 bases and J by 0 bases, and 9 bases separated the two germline ends. Using RNA template, CDR3s of TCR alpha and beta were amplified with iRepertoire arm-PCR. TCRdb itself ran the multiplex PCR reads through MiXCR, one entry per CDR3 protein. Of approximately 120,000 distinct CDR3 sequences listed, less than 30% are singletons. The clonotype originates from a human donor with low-grade glioma or glioblastoma, undergoing nonglioma brain surgery, or in good health (not recorded which). V is TRBV5-1 and J is TRBJ2-3; D gene unclear. Sequenced material: glioma tissue, nonneoplastic brain tissue, or PBMCs (not recorded which). The CDR3 is CASSLSPSTDTQYF. In DNA form, the CDR3 reads TGCGCCAGCAGCCTAAGCCCGAGCACAGATACGCAGTATTTT.